Listed here are 21 T cell receptor beta chains from one sample, sequenced in a study of cytomegalovirus exposure and HLA in healthy donors. 13 Jbeta primers and 60 Vbeta primers were used for the PCR. This table comes from immunoSEQ multiplex PCR, and its TCRdb copy is limited to in-frame clones, with some not included. The sample includes 150,000 to 200,000 clones, approximately 86% of them seen just once. Material for sequencing was PBMCs. These receptor sequences come from a woman between 18 and 29 years old in good health and CMV-seronegative.

The rearrangement links TRBV5-4 to TRBJ2-1; maybe TRBD2 (7 bases). The CDR3 covers 12 residues. Looked up from germline, CDR1 is SGHNT and CDR2 is YYREEE (reference sequence). V was trimmed by 0 bases and J by 10 bases, leaving 8 bases between them. The CDR3 DNA follows: TGTGCCAGCAGCTTGGGGGGGGGCGAGCAGTTCTTC. Amino acid sequence: CASSLGGGEQFF. Variable domain in full (rest from reference TRBV5-4 and TRBJ2-1): ETGVTQSPTHLIKTRGQQVTLRCSSQSGHNTVSWYQQALGQGPQFIFQYYREEENGRGNFPPRFSGLQFPNYSSELNVNALELDDSALYLCASSLGGGEQFFGPGTRLTVL.

The chain joins TRBV19 to TRBJ2-7; 12 nucleotides match TRBD2. Losses at the gene ends were 5 bases for V and 1 base for J; bases not matched to a gene: 6. The germline V gene has CDR1 LNHDA and CDR2 SQIVND (reference sequence). The CDR3 runs 16 residues. CDR3 bases: TGTGCCAGTAGTCCCATCCTAGCGGGAGGGTCCTACGAGCAGTACTTC. Its translation is CASSPILAGGSYEQYF.

The rearrangement links TRBV28 to TRBJ1-2; unclear D gene. The germline gives CDR1 MDHEN, CDR2 SYDVKM. This CDR3 is built from 11 residues. V shed 5 bases and J shed 8 bases, with 9 bases lying between them. This CDR3 is CASSDNAGYTF. Written as DNA, the CDR3 is TGTGCCAGCAGTGACAATGCCGGCTACACCTTC.

V and J are TRBV6-5 and TRBJ1-6, with D possibly matching TRBD1 (6 bases). Germline CDR1 MNHEY, CDR2 SVGAGI. Trimming took off 6 bases at V and 10 bases at J, with 16 bases between the two ends. There are 14 residues in the CDR3. The CDR3 bases are TGTGCCAGCAGGCAGAGGGGGACCCCCTCACCCCTCCACTTT. It yields the protein CASRQRGTPSPLHF.

The chain carries TRBV5-1 and TRBJ2-3; possibly TRBD2 for D (5 bases). The V and J ends lost 4 bases and 4 bases respectively, with 16 bases between them. The CDR3 runs 15 residues. Germline CDR1 SGHRS, CDR2 YFSETQ. CDR3 sequence: CASSPGLGAADTQYF. Written as DNA, the CDR3 is TGCGCCAGCAGCCCCGGACTGGGAGCGGCAGATACGCAGTATTTT.

The chain is built from TRBV14 and TRBJ2-1, with D possibly TRBD1 on 5 matching bases. The CDR3 has 13 amino acids. V gave up 6 bases and J gave up 2 bases, with 8 bases separating them. CDR1 SGHDN and CDR2 FVKESK come from the germline V gene. The DNA of the CDR3 is TGTGCCAGCAGTCAGGGAACCTACAATGAGCAGTTCTTC. This translates into CASSQGTYNEQFF.

The rearrangement joins TRBV28 to TRBJ1-6; D unclear. V lost 7 bases to trimming and J lost 8 bases, with 12 bases between them. CDR1 is MDHEN and CDR2 is SYDVKM in the germline V gene. The CDR3 runs 13 residues. The CDR3 spells CASKRRVHSPLHF. In DNA form, the CDR3 reads TGTGCCAGCAAGAGGAGGGTTCATTCACCCCTCCACTTT.

The chain joins TRBV6-6 to TRBJ2-5; a possible D gene is TRBD1 (6 bases). TRBJ2-7 explains the end of the DNA better; the J call may be wrong. Germline lookup yields CDR1 MNHNY and CDR2 SVGAGI (reference sequence). The CDR3 extends over 14 amino acids. The CDR3 DNA reads TGTGCCAGCAGTTTCGGTGGACAGTCCTACGAGCAGTACTTC. Protein product: CASSFGGQSYEQYF.

The chain links TRBV4-1 to TRBJ1-4; TRBD1 agrees at 9 bases. CDR1 is MGHRA, CDR2 YSYEKL, per germline. The CDR3 has 16 amino acids. V trimming: 2 bases; J trimming: 8 bases; junction bases outside the gene matches: 9. CDR3 sequence: CASSQNSGTGLEKLFF. The CDR3 region has the DNA TGCGCCAGCAGCCAAAACTCCGGGACAGGGTTAGAAAAACTGTTTTTT.

V and J are TRBV28 and TRBJ2-7; the D gene is possibly TRBD1 (6 bases). The germline V and J ends were trimmed by 7 bases and 2 bases, with 18 bases remaining between them. This CDR3 contains 15 residues. Germline V gene lookup returns CDR1 MDHEN and CDR2 SYDVKM. Here the CDR3 reads CASTRSGTPAYEQYF. The CDR3 nucleotides are TGTGCCAGCACCCGATCCGGGACACCAGCCTACGAGCAGTACTTC.

The V gene is TRBV5-4, the J gene TRBJ2-1, with TRBD2 as a possible D gene (6 bases). Germline V CDR1 and CDR2: SGHNT, YYREEE (reference sequence). The V and J ends lost 4 bases and 2 bases respectively, with 13 bases between them. The CDR3 consists of 15 residues. The CDR3: CASSNAGKAYNEQFF. The CDR3 coding sequence is TGTGCCAGCAGCAACGCGGGGAAAGCCTACAATGAGCAGTTCTTC.

The genes are TRBV7-6 and TRBJ2-2; weak D call: TRBD2 (5 bases). V shed 7 bases and J shed 6 bases, with 12 bases lying between them. The CDR3 spans 13 residues. Germline values: CDR1 SGHVS, CDR2 FNYEAQ. The CDR3 spells CASTQRTSGELFF. The CDR3 region has the DNA TGTGCCAGCACTCAAAGGACTTCCGGGGAGCTGTTTTTT.

The genes are TRBV28 and TRBJ1-4; D might be TRBD1 (5 bases). Deletions cut 3 bases from V and 4 bases from J, with 9 bases between. The CDR3 is 14 amino acids. Germline V lookup: CDR1 MDHEN, CDR2 SYDVKM. CDR3 amino acids: CASSFRAYNEKLFF. The CDR3 DNA reads as TGTGCCAGCAGTTTCAGGGCCTATAATGAAAAACTGTTTTTT.

This clone appeared a few times. The genes are TRBV4-1 and TRBJ1-4, with D perhaps TRBD1 (5 bases). The germline V gene has CDR1 MGHRA and CDR2 YSYEKL. V lost 0 bases and J 4 bases, leaving 15 bases between the germline ends. CDR3 length equals 17 residues. The CDR3 here is CASSQDQAGNFNEKLFF. The CDR3 nucleotides read TGCGCCAGCAGCCAAGATCAGGCAGGGAACTTTAATGAAAAACTGTTTTTT.

A single count supports this clone. V gene TRBV7-9 combines with J gene TRBJ2-7, with a possible D match to TRBD2 (5 bases). Germline CDR1 reads SEHNR; CDR2 reads FQNEAQ (reference sequence). The CDR3 has 13 residues. The V gene lost 4 bases and the J gene lost 4 bases, with 11 bases spanning the gap. For the CDR3, the DNA is TGTGCCAGCAGCTATAGCGCAGAGTACGAGCAGTACTTC. As protein: CASSYSAEYEQYF.

The chain is built from TRBV5-6 and TRBJ2-5; TRBD1 might be the D (6 bases). The better agreement between TRBJ2-7 and the DNA end casts doubt on the J call. The CDR3 spans 15 residues. Germline V CDR1 and CDR2: SGHDT, YYEEEE. CDR3 nucleotides: TGTGCCAGCAGACCCAGGGGTTTTAGCTCCTACGAGCAGTACTTC. Translated: CASRPRGFSSYEQYF.

Written as DNA, the CDR3 is TGTGCCAGCAGCTTTGGACAGGGGAATGAGCAGTTCTTC. This encodes CASSFGQGNEQFF. The rearrangement links TRBV7-3 to TRBJ2-1; 9 bases are a match to TRBD1. Germline V gives CDR1 SGHTA, CDR2 FQGTGA. V was pared by 3 bases and J by 7 bases, with 1 base of the junction left unmatched. The CDR3 sequence is 13 residues long.

This rearrangement joins TRBV6-1 to TRBJ2-3; tentatively, D is TRBD2 (6 bases). CDR1 and CDR2 (germline): MNHNS, SASEGT. Trimming stripped 11 bases from V and 3 bases from J, with 15 bases between. The CDR3 loop spans 13 amino acids. CDR3 coding DNA: TGTGCCTTGGCAGGAGGGCTGACAGATACGCAGTATTTT. Its protein is CALAGGLTDTQYF.

This CDR3 reads CASPLAGGRSYEQYF. CDR3 sequence (DNA): TGTGCCAGTCCTCTAGCGGGAGGGAGGTCCTACGAGCAGTACTTC. The chain carries TRBV27 and TRBJ2-7; TRBD2 matches 12 bases. J gave up 1 base and V 9 bases, and 7 bases lay outside the gene matches. This CDR3 comprises 15 residues. Germline assignment: CDR1 MNHEY and CDR2 SMNVEV (reference sequence).

The chain links TRBV2 to TRBJ2-1; D ambiguous. The CDR3 is 13 residues long. Germline lookup yields CDR1 SNHLY and CDR2 FYNNEI. Trimming stripped 1 base from V and 2 bases from J, with 3 bases between. The CDR3 nucleotides read TGTGCCAGCAGTGAAGGGCCCTACAATGAGCAGTTCTTC. Translating gives CASSEGPYNEQFF.

This chain connects TRBV2 to TRBJ2-3; possible D gene TRBD1, 6 bases. The CDR3 totals 13 residues. The germline V and J ends were trimmed by 7 bases and 6 bases, with 14 bases remaining between them. CDR1 is SNHLY and CDR2 is FYNNEI in the germline V gene. CDR3 in DNA: TGTGCCAGCAAGGGGGACGTGTGGGATACGCAGTATTTT. Its translation: CASKGDVWDTQYF.